This T cell receptor beta chain was sequenced during a study of cytomegalovirus exposure and HLA in healthy donors. Study observations and caveats: Rare TCR sequences predominated, though certain public TCRs were found in many donors. Altogether, 150 to 200 TCR beta chains were recorded as cytomegalovirus-associated.

The J segment lost 5 bases and the V segment lost 3 bases, leaving 5 bases of the junction unmatched. CDR1 and CDR2 (germline): SGDLS, YYNGEE. This CDR3 is 14 amino acids long. Remarks on this clone: Its antigen is unidentified.

TCRdb keeps only in-frame clones here, not all; method: immunoSEQ multiplex PCR. The sample contains some 99,000 clones, approximately 91% of which appear only once. The TCR originated in a woman aged 18-30 years in good health and CMV-seronegative. The chain carries TRBV9 and TRBJ2-4; TRBD1 matches 7 bases. Sequencing was carried out using PBMCs. The CDR3 region has the DNA TGTGCCAGCAGCGCTCAAACAGGGGAAAACATTCAGTACTTC. Its protein is CASSAQTGENIQYF.